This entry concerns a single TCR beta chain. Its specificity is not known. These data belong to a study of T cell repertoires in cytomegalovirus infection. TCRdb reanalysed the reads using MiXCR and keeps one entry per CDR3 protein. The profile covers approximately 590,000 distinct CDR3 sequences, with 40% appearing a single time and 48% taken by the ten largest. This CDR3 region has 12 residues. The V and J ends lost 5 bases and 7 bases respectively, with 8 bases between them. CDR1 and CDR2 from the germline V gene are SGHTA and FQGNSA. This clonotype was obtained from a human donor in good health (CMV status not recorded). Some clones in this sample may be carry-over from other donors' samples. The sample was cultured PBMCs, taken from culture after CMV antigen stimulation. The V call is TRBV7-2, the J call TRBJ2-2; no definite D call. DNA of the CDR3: TGTGCCAGCAGCCTTTACCGCGGGGAGCTGTTTTTT. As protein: CASSLYRGELFF.